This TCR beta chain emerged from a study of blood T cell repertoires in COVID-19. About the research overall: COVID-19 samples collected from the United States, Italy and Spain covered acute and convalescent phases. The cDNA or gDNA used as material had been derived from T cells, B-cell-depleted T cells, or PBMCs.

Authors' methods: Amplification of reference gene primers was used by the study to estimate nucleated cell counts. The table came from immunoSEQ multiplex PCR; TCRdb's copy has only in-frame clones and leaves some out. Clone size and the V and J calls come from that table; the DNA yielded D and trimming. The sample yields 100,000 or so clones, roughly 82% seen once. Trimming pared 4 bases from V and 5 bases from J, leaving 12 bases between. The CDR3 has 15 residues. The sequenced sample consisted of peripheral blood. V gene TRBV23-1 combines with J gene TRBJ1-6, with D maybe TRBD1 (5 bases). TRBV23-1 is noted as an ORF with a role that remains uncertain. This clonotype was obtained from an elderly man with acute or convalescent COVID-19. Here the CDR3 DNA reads TGCGCCAGCAGTCTGACAGACCGAAATAATTCACCCCTCCACTTT. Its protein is CASSLTDRNNSPLHF.